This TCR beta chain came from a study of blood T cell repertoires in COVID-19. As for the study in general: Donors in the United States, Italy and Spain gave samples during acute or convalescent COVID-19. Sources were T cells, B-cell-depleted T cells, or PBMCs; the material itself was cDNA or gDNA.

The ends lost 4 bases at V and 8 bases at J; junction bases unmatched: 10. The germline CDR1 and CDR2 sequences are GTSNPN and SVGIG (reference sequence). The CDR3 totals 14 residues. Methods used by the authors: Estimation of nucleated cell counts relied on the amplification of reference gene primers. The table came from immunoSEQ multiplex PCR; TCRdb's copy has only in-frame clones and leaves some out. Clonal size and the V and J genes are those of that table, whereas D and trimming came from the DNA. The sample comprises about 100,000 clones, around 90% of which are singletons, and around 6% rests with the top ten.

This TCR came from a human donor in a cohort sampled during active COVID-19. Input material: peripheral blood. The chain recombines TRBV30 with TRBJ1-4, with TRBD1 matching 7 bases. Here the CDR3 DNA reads TGTGCCTGGACCAACCAAGCAGGGGGGGAAAAACTGTTTTTT. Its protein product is CAWTNQAGGEKLFF. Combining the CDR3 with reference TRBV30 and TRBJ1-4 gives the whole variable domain SQTIHQWPATLVQPVGSPLSLECTVEGTSNPNLYWYRQAAGRGLQLLFYSVGIGQISSEVPQNLSASRPQDRQFILSSKKLLLSDSGFYLCAWTNQAGGEKLFFGSGTQLSVL.